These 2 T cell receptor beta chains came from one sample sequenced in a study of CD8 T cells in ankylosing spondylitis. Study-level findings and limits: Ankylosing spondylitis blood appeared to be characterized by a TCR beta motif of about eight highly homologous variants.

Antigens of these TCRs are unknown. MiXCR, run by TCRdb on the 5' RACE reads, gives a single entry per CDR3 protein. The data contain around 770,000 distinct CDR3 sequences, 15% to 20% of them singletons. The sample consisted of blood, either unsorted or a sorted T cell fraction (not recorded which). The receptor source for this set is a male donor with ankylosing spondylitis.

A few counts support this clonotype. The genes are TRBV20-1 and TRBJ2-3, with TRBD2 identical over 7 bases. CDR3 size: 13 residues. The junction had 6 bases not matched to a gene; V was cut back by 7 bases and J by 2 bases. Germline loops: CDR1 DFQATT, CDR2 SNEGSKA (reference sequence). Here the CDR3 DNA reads TGCAGTGTCTTGGCGGGGGACACAGATACGCAGTATTTT. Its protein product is CSVLAGDTDTQYF.

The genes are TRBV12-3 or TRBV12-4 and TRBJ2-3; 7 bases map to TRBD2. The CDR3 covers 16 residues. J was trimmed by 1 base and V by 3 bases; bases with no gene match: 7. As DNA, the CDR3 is TGTGCCAGCAGTTTTTGGGAGGGCCTTGGCACAGATACGCAGTATTTT. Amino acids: CASSFWEGLGTDTQYF.